These T cell receptor beta chains were read from a single sample in a study of cytomegalovirus exposure and HLA in healthy donors. Only in-frame clones appear in the TCRdb table, and some are missing; sequencing was by immunoSEQ multiplex PCR. The repertoire holds about 100,000 clones, with about 80% as singletons. Sequencing was carried out using PBMCs. The receptor source for this set is a man between 25 and 39 years old in good health and CMV-seronegative. Each CDR3 is given with its conserved first and last residue. A D gene is named only where the DNA matches it firmly. Expanded clones get a size class; other rows say once, few or many, or leave the size out.

j_call v_call clone_size d_call cdr3_aa cdr3_nt
TRBJ1-1 TRBV10-3 few - CAISDRQVNTEAFF TGTGCCATCAGTGATCGGCAGGTGAACACTGAAGCTTTCTTT
TRBJ1-2 TRBV25-1 - - CASGPFSTEANYGYTF TGTGCCAGTGGCCCTTTTTCGACAGAAGCTAACTATGGCTACACCTTC
TRBJ1-3 TRBV18 - - CAGSPPGLNSGNTIYF TGTGCCGGCTCACCACCAGGACTGAACTCTGGAAACACCATATATTTT
TRBJ2-7 TRBV25-1 - - CASSEQGYEQYF TGTGCCAGCAGTGAACAGGGCTACGAGCAGTACTTC
TRBJ1-5 TRBV28 - TRBD1 CASNLGDRNQPQHF TGTGCCAGCAATTTAGGGGACAGAAATCAGCCCCAGCATTTT
TRBJ1-1 TRBV6-5 - - CASSYNGGEGPGAFF TGTGCCAGCAGTTACAATGGAGGGGAGGGACCTGGGGCTTTCTTT
TRBJ1-3 TRBV5-3 few TRBD1 CARRDRSGNTIYF TGTGCCAGACGGGACAGGTCTGGAAACACCATATATTTT
TRBJ2-7 TRBV19 - - CASSPGVPSYEQYF TGTGCCAGTAGTCCCGGGGTGCCCTCCTACGAGCAGTACTTC
TRBJ2-5 TRBV5-1 - TRBD2 CASFPLAGEQETQYF TGCGCCAGCTTCCCTCTAGCGGGGGAGCAAGAGACCCAGTACTTC
TRBJ1-1 TRBV7-9 - TRBD1 CASSLGQGDLNTEAFF TGTGCCAGCAGCTTGGGACAGGGGGACCTGAACACTGAAGCTTTCTTT
TRBJ2-5 TRBV5-1 - TRBD2 CASSLGSGRQETQYF TGCGCCAGCAGCTTGGGGAGCGGGAGGCAAGAGACCCAGTACTTC
TRBJ1-1 TRBV19 - - CASRRQFEAFF TGTGCCAGTAGACGACAGTTTGAAGCTTTCTTT
TRBJ2-5 TRBV19 - - CASSLTFRVWETQYF TGTGCCAGTAGCCTCACGTTCAGGGTGTGGGAGACCCAGTACTTC
TRBJ2-3 TRBV15 - - CATAQGSDTQYF TGTGCCACCGCGCAGGGGTCGGATACGCAGTATTTT
TRBJ2-7 TRBV6-6 - - CASSYSAGASYEQYF TGTGCCAGCAGTTACTCGGCGGGGGCCTCCTACGAGCAGTACTTC
TRBJ1-2 TRBV7-2 once TRBD1 CASSIPGQPRFGTF TGTGCCAGCAGCATCCCGGGACAGCCAAGATTCGGCACCTTC